This TCR beta chain came from a study of T cells after yellow fever vaccination. Study overall: Preparation used SMART-Seq v4 Ultra Low Input for the low-cell-number fractions. Study-wide findings and caveats: Only a small proportion of the clonotypes turned up in both the CD4 and the CD8 compartments, likely arising from convergent recombination.

TCRdb reprocessed the 5' RACE reads with MiXCR, giving one entry per CDR3 protein. This table holds about 340,000 distinct CDR3 sequences, about 12% found once. With respect to this clonotype: The target antigen is unknown.

The CDR3 is 16 residues long. V was pared by 5 bases and J by 5 bases, with 18 bases between. Germline V gives CDR1 SGHAT, CDR2 FQNNGV. This clonotype was sampled from a man aged 18 to 30 who received the YFV17D yellow fever vaccine. The chain employs TRBV11-2 and TRBJ1-4, with D possibly matching TRBD1 (6 bases). The sample consisted of CD4+ T cells sorted from PBMCs, taken 15 days after the yellow fever booster vaccination. Here the CDR3 reads CASSLRTALDNEKLFF. The CDR3 nucleotides are TGTGCCAGCAGCCTACGGACAGCGCTTGACAATGAAAAACTGTTTTTT. Based on the CDR3 plus reference TRBV11-2 and TRBJ1-4, the full variable domain is EAGVAQSPRYKIIEKRQSVAFWCNPISGHATLYWYQQILGQGPKLLIQFQNNGVVDDSQLPKDRFSAERLKGVDSTLKIQPAKLEDSAVYLCASSLRTALDNEKLFFGSGTQLSVL.